This T cell receptor (beta chain) was found in a study of blood T cell repertoires in COVID-19. The wider study: Material from acute and convalescent COVID-19 was sourced from the United States, Italy and Spain.

Study members were between roughly 18 and 89 years old and lived in some 26 US regions. With 2 bases clipped from V and 3 bases from J, the junction kept 5 bases outside the gene matches. The CDR3 consists of 15 residues. Per the germline V gene, CDR1 is SGHRS and CDR2 is YFSETQ. Under the authors' procedure: Estimates of nucleated cell counts were drawn from the amplification of reference gene primers. The table came from immunoSEQ multiplex PCR; TCRdb's copy has only in-frame clones and leaves some out. The DNA gave D and trimming, while V, J and clone size come from that table. The table has 200,000 to 250,000 clones, about 84% seen once.

J is TRBJ2-1 and V is TRBV5-1; the match to TRBD2 covers 7 bases. The sequencing sample was made of PBMCs or T cells enriched from blood (not recorded which). This clonotype was sampled from a man between 25 and 39 years old with acute COVID-19. For the CDR3, the DNA is TGCGCCAGCAGCTTCAGCGGGGACCACTACAATGAGCAGTTCTTC. Encoded protein: CASSFSGDHYNEQFF.